A single sample is the source of the 11 T cell receptor beta chains below, sequenced in a study of OX40 agonist ivuxolimab in advanced cancers. Some clones are missing from TCRdb's copy, which holds only in-frame ones; the method was immunoSEQ multiplex PCR. This table has some 57,000 clones, 92% appearing once. This specimen was CD4+ or CD8+ T cells sorted from blood, taken in a trial of the OX40 agonist ivuxolimab. The source is an adult with an advanced solid tumor such as melanoma, head and neck, liver or kidney cancer.

The chain carries TRBV6-5 and TRBJ1-3; TRBD1 matches at 7 bases. The CDR3 length is 15 residues. The ends lost 6 bases at V and 2 bases at J; junction bases unmatched: 7. Germline-derived CDR1 and CDR2 are MNHEY and SVGAGI. CDR3 bases: TGTGCCAGCAGACCTCGAGACAGGGCTGGAAACACCATATATTTT. As protein: CASRPRDRAGNTIYF.

The chain recombines TRBV4-3 with TRBJ1-5; D gene unclear. The V end lost 0 bases, the J end lost 6 bases, and 6 bases lay between the germline ends. Germline CDR1 LGHNA, CDR2 YSLEER. The CDR3 has 13 residues. As DNA, the CDR3 is TGCGCCAGCAGCCAAGAACAGTTTCAGCCCCAGCATTTT. Its protein product is CASSQEQFQPQHF.

V usage is TRBV7-3 and J usage is TRBJ2-1; tentative D call: TRBD2 (5 bases). Per germline, CDR1 SGHTA and CDR2 FQGTGA. The CDR3 totals 13 residues. Between the trimmed V and J ends, which lost 5 bases and 6 bases, there was a span of 11 bases. CDR3 sequence reads: CASSGPGSNEQFF. The CDR3 DNA reads TGTGCCAGCAGCGGGCCTGGGAGCAATGAGCAGTTCTTC.

The sample holds one count of this clone. The rearrangement joins TRBV5-6 to TRBJ2-3, with unresolved D. Germline V lookup: CDR1 SGHDT, CDR2 YYEEEE. The CDR3 consists of 13 residues. Trimming cost V 0 bases and J 6 bases, with 8 bases left between them. The CDR3 region is CASSLEAPDTQYF. The CDR3 DNA reads as TGTGCCAGCAGCTTGGAAGCCCCGGATACGCAGTATTTT.

The gene calls are TRBV9 and TRBJ1-2; D not certain. The V gene's germline CDR1 is SGDLS and CDR2 YYNGEE. This CDR3 spans 16 amino acids. The V end was cut by 3 bases, the J end by 4 bases, with 19 bases between. CDR3 sequence: CASSDNIKRFSYGYTF. Here the CDR3 DNA reads TGTGCCAGCAGCGACAACATTAAGAGATTCAGCTATGGCTACACCTTC. Full variable domain (remainder filled in from reference TRBV9 and TRBJ1-2): DSGVTQTPKHLITATGQRVTLRCSPRSGDLSVYWYQQSLDQGLQFLIQYYNGEERAKGNILERFSAQQFPDLHSELNLSSLELGDSALYFCASSDNIKRFSYGYTFGSGTRLTVV.

This chain uses TRBV7-9 with TRBJ1-2, with a tentative D call TRBD1 (6 bases). The CDR3 runs to 13 residues. Germline CDR1 and CDR2: SEHNR and FQNEAQ (reference sequence). V was trimmed by 5 bases and J by 2 bases, leaving 9 bases between them. This chain's CDR3 is CASSPTGNYGYTF. The CDR3 DNA reads TGTGCCAGCAGCCCTACAGGGAACTATGGCTACACCTTC.

The chain uses TRBV29-1 and TRBJ2-5, with D maybe TRBD2 (6 bases). Trimming took 0 bases from V and 5 from J, leaving 13 bases between them. The CDR3 has 14 amino acids. The germline V gene encodes CDR1 SQVTM and CDR2 ANQGSEA. CDR3 loop: CSVEDRGGMETQYF. In DNA, the CDR3 is TGCAGCGTTGAAGATCGTGGGGGGATGGAGACCCAGTACTTC.

This rearrangement joins TRBV29-1 to TRBJ2-1; TRBD2 aligns across 9 bases. This CDR3 region has 14 residues. The junction had 7 bases not matched to a gene; V was cut back by 6 bases and J by 4 bases. Looked up from germline, CDR1 is SQVTM and CDR2 is ANQGSEA. The CDR3 here is CSVTLAGRYNEQFF. The CDR3 nucleotides are TGCAGCGTGACTCTAGCGGGGAGATACAATGAGCAGTTCTTC.

V gene TRBV7-3 combines with J gene TRBJ2-1; TRBD2 matches at 11 bases. CDR3 size: 17 residues. The V gene end was trimmed by 4 bases and the J gene end by 5 bases; junction bases not matched to a gene: 10. CDR1 and CDR2 from the germline V gene are SGHTA and FQGTGA. The CDR3 bases are TGTGCCAGCAGCTCCTTTCAAGGACTAGCGGGTAACAATGAGCAGTTCTTC. Translation gives CASSSFQGLAGNNEQFF.

The CDR3, as DNA: TGTGCCAGCAGCGCCTCGGGGGGTTACACCGGGGAGCTGTTTTTT. Its protein product is CASSASGGYTGELFF. The rearrangement uses TRBV9 and TRBJ2-2, with TRBD2 identical over 7 bases. Germline V gene sequence: CDR1 SGDLS, CDR2 YYNGEE. The CDR3 consists of 15 residues. V shed 3 bases, J shed 3 bases, and the junction held 5 bases outside the gene matches.

V and J are TRBV15 and TRBJ2-2; no clear D. CDR3 size: 14 residues. V was cut by 3 bases and J by 4 bases, with 9 bases left in between. Germline values: CDR1 LNHNV, CDR2 YYDKDF (reference sequence). CDR3 in amino acids: CATSRSKGTGELFF. DNA for the CDR3: TGTGCCACCAGCAGGAGTAAGGGCACCGGGGAGCTGTTTTTT.